A single sample gave rise to the 14 T cell receptor beta chains below, sequenced in a study of blood T cell repertoires in COVID-19. Repertoires were generated with immunoSEQ multiplex PCR, while TCRdb's copy carries only in-frame clones and drops some. The profile shows 150,000 or so clones, approximately 90% of them singletons. The sample was PBMCs or T cells enriched from blood (not recorded which). These TCRs come from a woman aged 40 to 50 who had been exposed to COVID-19.

The V call is TRBV28, the J call TRBJ1-4; tentative D call: TRBD1 (6 bases). The length of the CDR3 is 13 residues. CDR1 MDHEN and CDR2 SYDVKM come from the germline V gene. V was cut by 6 bases and J by 6 bases, with 11 bases left in between. Here the CDR3 reads CASRTGNYEKLFF. The DNA for the CDR3 is TGTGCCAGCAGGACAGGAAACTATGAAAAACTGTTTTTT.

The chain joins TRBV7-9 to TRBJ2-2; unclear D gene. This CDR3 contains 15 residues. Germline loops: CDR1 SEHNR, CDR2 FQNEAQ (reference sequence). Deletions cut 6 bases from V and 4 bases from J, with 15 bases between. CDR3 nucleotide sequence: TGTGCCAGCAGAGATAAAGCGTTCGGCACCGGGGAGCTGTTTTTT. Amino acid sequence: CASRDKAFGTGELFF. Together with reference TRBV7-9 and TRBJ2-2, the CDR3 gives the full variable domain: DTGVSQNPRHKITKRGQNVTFRCDPISEHNRLYWYRQTLGQGPEFLTYFQNEAQLEKSRLLSDRFSAERPKGSFSTLEIQRTEQGDSAMYLCASRDKAFGTGELFFGEGSRLTVL.

This chain links TRBV28 with TRBJ1-3; D may be TRBD1 (5 bases). The length of the CDR3 is 15 residues. V lost 7 bases and J lost 0, with 13 bases in between. CDR1 and CDR2 from the germline V gene are MDHEN and SYDVKM. The CDR3 here is CASTIGGGSGNTIYF. The CDR3 DNA is TGTGCCAGCACGATCGGCGGGGGCTCTGGAAACACCATATATTTT.

The rearrangement joins TRBV7-2 to TRBJ2-3, with D perhaps TRBD1 (5 bases). Trimming left V 3 bases short and J 7 bases short, with 14 bases between. CDR3 length: 14 amino acids. Germline V gene lookup returns CDR1 SGHTA and CDR2 FQGNSA. This CDR3 is CASSFSRGWNTQYF. In DNA form, the CDR3 reads TGTGCCAGCAGCTTTTCAAGGGGATGGAATACGCAGTATTTT.

The chain recombines TRBV9 with TRBJ2-3; 7 bases are shared with TRBD1. The CDR3 is 16 amino acids. The J segment lost 2 bases and the V segment lost 4 bases, leaving 10 bases of the junction unmatched. The V gene's germline CDR1 is SGDLS and CDR2 YYNGEE. CDR3 bases: TGTGCCAGCAGCCCCCATCGGGACAGTTACACAGATACGCAGTATTTT. It translates to CASSPHRDSYTDTQYF.

The chain joins TRBV6-5 to TRBJ2-7; 9 bases agree with TRBD1. Germline values: CDR1 MNHEY, CDR2 SVGAGI. Trimming took 7 bases from V and 5 from J; bases not matched to a gene: 9. CDR3 length: 14 residues. In DNA, the CDR3 is TGTGCCAGCACTTTCGGACAGGGGAGTCACGAGCAGTACTTC. Its protein is CASTFGQGSHEQYF.

The chain employs TRBV2 and TRBJ1-1, with TRBD1 as a possible D gene (5 bases). The CDR3 totals 12 residues. Per the germline V gene, CDR1 is SNHLY and CDR2 is FYNNEI. The ends were cut back, 10 bases at V and 5 bases at J, with 14 bases in the middle. The CDR3 reads CATSGGGTEAFF. The CDR3 coding sequence is TGTGCCACTTCCGGGGGGGGGACTGAAGCTTTCTTT.

This clone was seen a few times. V usage is TRBV7-8 and J usage is TRBJ1-2; D is ambiguous. Trimming cost V 0 bases and J 7 bases, with 21 bases left between them. The germline CDR1 and CDR2 sequences are SGHVS and FQNEAQ. This CDR3 spans 17 amino acids. Here the CDR3 DNA reads TGTGCCAGCAGCTTAGCCAGCCGCGGGCAGGCCCCTACTGGCTACACCTTC. As protein: CASSLASRGQAPTGYTF. Full variable domain (missing parts from reference TRBV7-8 and TRBJ1-2): GAGVSQSPRYKVAKRGQDVALRCDPISGHVSLFWYQQALGQGPEFLTYFQNEAQLDKSGLPSDRFFAERPEGSVSTLKIQRTQQEDSAVYLCASSLASRGQAPTGYTFGSGTRLTVV.

The chain joins TRBV18 to TRBJ1-6, with TRBD1 matching 9 bases. With 6 bases clipped from V and 9 bases from J, the junction kept 12 bases outside the gene matches. Germline values: CDR1 KGHSH, CDR2 LQKENI. The length of the CDR3 is 16 residues. The CDR3 loop reads CASSPPTGGVGSPLHF. The CDR3 DNA sequence: TGTGCCAGCTCCCCCCCGACAGGGGGGGTTGGTTCACCCCTCCACTTT.

V is TRBV19 and J is TRBJ2-1; tentative D call: TRBD2 (6 bases). Germline CDR1 LNHDA, CDR2 SQIVND (reference sequence). Trimming pared 5 bases from V and 7 bases from J, leaving 33 bases between. The CDR3 is 20 amino acids. CDR3 DNA: TGTGCCAGTAGTGTGTGGGGGTATCCTTCTAGCGTGGAATCGGAAAATGAGCAGTTCTTC. Translating gives CASSVWGYPSSVESENEQFF.

In its sample, this clone was seen once. This chain links TRBV7-2 with TRBJ2-1; 8 bases map to TRBD1. The V gene's germline CDR1 is SGHTA and CDR2 FQGNSA. The J segment lost 7 bases and the V segment lost 5 bases, leaving 10 bases of the junction unmatched. This CDR3 has 15 residues. CDR3 residues: CASSTRQGKGNEQFF. The CDR3 DNA sequence: TGTGCCAGCAGCACCAGACAGGGGAAGGGGAATGAGCAGTTCTTC.

Only one count was recorded for this clone. The V call is TRBV28, the J call TRBJ1-5; D uncertain. Per the germline V gene, CDR1 is MDHEN and CDR2 is SYDVKM. Trimming cost V 3 bases and J 3 bases, with 9 bases left between them. CDR3 length: 14 amino acids. CDR3 residues: CASSFWRDNQPQHF. The DNA for the CDR3 is TGTGCCAGCAGTTTTTGGCGGGACAATCAGCCCCAGCATTTT.

The V and J genes are TRBV11-2 and TRBJ1-4; D is perhaps TRBD1 (5 bases). Germline V gene sequence: CDR1 SGHAT, CDR2 FQNNGV. The CDR3 sequence is 15 residues long. The ends were cut back, 7 bases at V and 3 bases at J, with 15 bases in the middle. The CDR3 DNA sequence: TGTGCCAGCACCCTCTCAGGGATCGCTAATGAAAAACTGTTTTTT. Translated, it gives CASTLSGIANEKLFF.

The chain carries TRBV7-2 and TRBJ2-7; the match to TRBD1 covers 9 bases. In germline, CDR1 is SGHTA, CDR2 FQGNSA. CDR3 length: 16 amino acids. V shed 1 base and J 6 bases; nucleotides not matched to a gene: 10. In nucleotides, the CDR3 is TGTGCCAGCAGCTTAGAATTGGGGACAGGGTTCGTCGAGCAGTACTTC. It encodes CASSLELGTGFVEQYF.